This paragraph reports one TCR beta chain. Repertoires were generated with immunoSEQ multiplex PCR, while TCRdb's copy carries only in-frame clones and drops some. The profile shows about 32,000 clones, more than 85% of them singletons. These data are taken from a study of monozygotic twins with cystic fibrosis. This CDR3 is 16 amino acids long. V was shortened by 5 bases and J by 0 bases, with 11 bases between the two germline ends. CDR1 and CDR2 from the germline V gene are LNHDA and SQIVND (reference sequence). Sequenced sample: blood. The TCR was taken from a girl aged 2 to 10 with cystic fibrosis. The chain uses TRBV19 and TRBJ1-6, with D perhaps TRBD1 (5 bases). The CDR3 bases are TGTGCCAGTAGTGCATTAGGGGCCTCCTATAATTCACCCCTCCACTTT. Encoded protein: CASSALGASYNSPLHF.